Here is one T cell receptor beta chain with its context. Antigen specificity is unknown. Using immunoSEQ multiplex PCR, the repertoire was profiled, and TCRdb retains in-frame clones only, with some absent. The sample shows hundreds of thousands of clones, 95% of them seen only once. Cells designated naive CD8 were CD45RO-negative and were positively selected for CCR7, with terminally differentiated effector memory CD45RA+ cells excluded. The data derive from a study of shared clonotypes between healthy human individuals. Study summary: For every donor, three CD4 naive, three CD4 memory, two CD8 naive and one CD8 memory plates were used.

Notes on the study in general: Owing to a small donor count, the genetic and exposure-history diversity represented was limited. All-four-donor shared clonotypes had higher generation probabilities than non-shared clonotypes did. Sorted-subset sequencing, rarefaction showed, was incomplete despite large depth.

Germline lookup yields CDR1 MNHNS and CDR2 SASEGT. The V and J ends lost 1 base and 3 bases respectively, with 13 bases between them. The CDR3 is 15 amino acids. This chain connects TRBV6-1 to TRBJ2-7, with D tentatively TRBD1 (6 bases). The source of this sequence is a young woman in good health. Sequenced: naive CD8+ T cells sorted from blood. Written as DNA, the CDR3 is TGTGCCAGCAGTGAAGGTTTGGGGGCCAGCTACGAGCAGTACTTC. This sequence encodes CASSEGLGASYEQYF.